This is a list of T cell receptor beta chains from one sample in a study of blood T cell repertoires in COVID-19. Libraries were prepared by immunoSEQ multiplex PCR; TCRdb keeps only in-frame clonotypes and omits some of them. The repertoire holds approximately 500,000 clones, with around nine tenths as singletons. Material: peripheral blood. The receptors here all came from a woman in her forties or fifties with COVID-19, enrolled during active disease. CDR3s include the opening cysteine and the closing phenylalanine or tryptophan. The D gene is left open where the match is weak. Not every row has a clone size; where given, it reads once, few, many or a size class.

v_call: TRBV10-1; j_call: TRBJ2-7; clone_size: -; d_call: -; cdr3_aa: CASSESSVSSYEQYF; cdr3_nt: TGCGCCAGCAGTGAGTCTAGCGTGTCCTCCTACGAGCAGTACTTC
v_call: TRBV2; j_call: TRBJ2-3; clone_size: -; d_call: TRBD1; cdr3_aa: CASSVRQGETDTQYF; cdr3_nt: TGTGCCAGCAGTGTCAGACAGGGGGAAACAGATACGCAGTATTTT
v_call: TRBV5-1; j_call: TRBJ2-2; clone_size: -; d_call: -; cdr3_aa: CASSFFVPGTGELFF; cdr3_nt: TGCGCCAGCAGCTTCTTCGTACCGGGGACCGGGGAGCTGTTTTTT
v_call: TRBV19; j_call: TRBJ1-1; clone_size: -; d_call: -; cdr3_aa: CASSSSQGRDTEAFF; cdr3_nt: TGTGCCAGTAGTAGCTCACAGGGCCGGGACACTGAAGCTTTCTTT
v_call: TRBV14; j_call: TRBJ2-1; clone_size: -; d_call: TRBD1; cdr3_aa: CASSVTGFEQFF; cdr3_nt: TGTGCCAGCAGCGTGACAGGGTTTGAGCAGTTCTTC
v_call: TRBV7-6; j_call: TRBJ2-7; clone_size: -; d_call: -; cdr3_aa: CASSFRAGYEQYF; cdr3_nt: TGTGCCAGCAGCTTTCGAGCGGGCTACGAGCAGTACTTC
v_call: TRBV1; j_call: TRBJ1-5; clone_size: -; d_call: -; cdr3_aa: CTSSQEETGNSNQPQHF; cdr3_nt: TGCACCAGCAGCCAAGAGGAGACAGGTAATAGCAATCAGCCCCAGCATTTT
v_call: TRBV6-6; j_call: TRBJ2-1; clone_size: -; d_call: TRBD1; cdr3_aa: CASSRKVGGSYNEQFF; cdr3_nt: TGTGCCAGCAGTCGAAAGGTAGGGGGCAGCTACAATGAGCAGTTCTTC
v_call: TRBV3-1/TRBV3-2; j_call: TRBJ2-1; clone_size: once; d_call: TRBD2; cdr3_aa: CASSPWGGGAREQFF; cdr3_nt: TGTGCCAGCAGCCCTTGGGGCGGGGGGGCTCGGGAGCAGTTCTTC
v_call: TRBV29-1; j_call: TRBJ2-7; clone_size: once; d_call: -; cdr3_aa: CSAGGGDPYEQYF; cdr3_nt: TGCAGCGCTGGAGGGGGCGACCCCTACGAGCAGTACTTC
v_call: TRBV11-2; j_call: TRBJ2-3; clone_size: -; d_call: -; cdr3_aa: CASSFARGLGQIDTQYF; cdr3_nt: TGTGCCAGCAGCTTCGCGCGCGGCCTGGGGCAGATAGATACGCAGTATTTT
v_call: TRBV6-1; j_call: TRBJ2-7; clone_size: -; d_call: TRBD2; cdr3_aa: CASSEVGGTYEQYF; cdr3_nt: TGTGCCAGCAGTGAAGTCGGGGGGACCTACGAGCAGTACTTC
v_call: TRBV6-5; j_call: TRBJ1-2; clone_size: -; d_call: -; cdr3_aa: CASSYFGGDGYTF; cdr3_nt: TGTGCCAGCAGTTACTTCGGAGGGGATGGCTACACCTTC
v_call: TRBV6-6; j_call: TRBJ1-3; clone_size: -; d_call: -; cdr3_aa: CASQAKFVSSGNTIYF; cdr3_nt: TGTGCCAGCCAAGCCAAGTTCGTTAGCTCTGGAAACACCATATATTTT
v_call: TRBV25-1; j_call: TRBJ1-1; clone_size: -; d_call: -; cdr3_aa: CASSFRTQAFF; cdr3_nt: TGTGCCAGCAGTTTTCGGACACAAGCTTTCTTT
v_call: TRBV6-6; j_call: TRBJ2-1; clone_size: -; d_call: TRBD2; cdr3_aa: CASSNRLAGLNEQFF; cdr3_nt: TGTGCCAGCAGTAACAGACTAGCGGGACTCAATGAGCAGTTCTTC
v_call: TRBV19; j_call: TRBJ2-6; clone_size: -; d_call: TRBD1; cdr3_aa: CASSGPGQGSAGANVLTF; cdr3_nt: TGTGCCAGTAGTGGGCCGGGACAGGGTTCAGCTGGGGCCAACGTCCTGACTTTC
v_call: TRBV9; j_call: TRBJ1-3; clone_size: -; d_call: -; cdr3_aa: CASSLDSSQNTIYF; cdr3_nt: TGTGCCAGCAGCCTGGACAGTAGCCAAAACACCATATATTTT
v_call: TRBV5-4; j_call: TRBJ2-3; clone_size: -; d_call: TRBD2; cdr3_aa: CASSSGKRGGLDTQYF; cdr3_nt: TGTGCCAGCAGCTCCGGAAAGCGGGGGGGTTTAGATACGCAGTATTTT
v_call: TRBV30; j_call: TRBJ2-1; clone_size: -; d_call: -; cdr3_aa: CAWSVSSATDEQFF; cdr3_nt: TGTGCCTGGAGTGTCTCCAGCGCCACGGATGAGCAGTTCTTC
v_call: TRBV4-1; j_call: TRBJ2-3; clone_size: -; d_call: -; cdr3_aa: CASSQRAGSRDTQYF; cdr3_nt: TGCGCCAGCAGCCAAAGGGCTGGGAGTAGAGATACGCAGTATTTT
v_call: TRBV5-1; j_call: TRBJ2-7; clone_size: -; d_call: -; cdr3_aa: CASSFLQTALAEQYF; cdr3_nt: TGCGCCAGCAGCTTTTTACAGACAGCCCTAGCGGAGCAGTACTTC
v_call: TRBV19; j_call: TRBJ2-2; clone_size: -; d_call: TRBD2; cdr3_aa: CASSRLAGALNTGELFF; cdr3_nt: TGTGCCAGTAGTCGCCTAGCGGGGGCCCTTAACACCGGGGAGCTGTTTTTT
v_call: TRBV6-5; j_call: TRBJ1-2; clone_size: -; d_call: -; cdr3_aa: CALRTPTHGYTF; cdr3_nt: TGTGCCCTTAGGACACCTACACATGGCTACACCTTC
v_call: TRBV3-1/TRBV3-2; j_call: TRBJ1-2; clone_size: -; d_call: -; cdr3_aa: CASSPTGTIRDGYTF; cdr3_nt: TGTGCCAGCAGCCCCACCGGGACAATAAGGGATGGCTACACCTTC
v_call: TRBV6-5; j_call: TRBJ1-2; clone_size: -; d_call: -; cdr3_aa: CASKGMYGYTF; cdr3_nt: TGTGCCAGTAAGGGGATGTATGGCTACACCTTC
v_call: TRBV7-9; j_call: TRBJ1-2; clone_size: once; d_call: TRBD1; cdr3_aa: CASSSPEGQGVYGYTF; cdr3_nt: TGTGCCAGCAGCTCCCCTGAGGGACAGGGGGTCTATGGCTACACCTTC
v_call: TRBV13; j_call: TRBJ2-7; clone_size: -; d_call: TRBD1; cdr3_aa: CASSSGTGSYEQYF; cdr3_nt: TGTGCCAGCAGTTCCGGGACAGGGTCCTACGAGCAGTACTTC
v_call: TRBV12-5; j_call: TRBJ2-1; clone_size: -; d_call: TRBD1; cdr3_aa: CASRTSGDRAYNEQFF; cdr3_nt: TGTGCTAGTCGGACGTCGGGGGACAGGGCCTACAATGAGCAGTTCTTC
v_call: TRBV18; j_call: TRBJ1-1; clone_size: -; d_call: -; cdr3_aa: CASSLQGGDTEAFF; cdr3_nt: TGTGCCAGCTCATTACAGGGAGGGGACACTGAAGCTTTCTTT
v_call: TRBV30; j_call: TRBJ2-5; clone_size: -; d_call: TRBD2; cdr3_aa: CAWSGGGTRRETQYF; cdr3_nt: TGTGCCTGGAGTGGCGGCGGGACTAGGAGGGAGACCCAGTACTTC
v_call: TRBV5-1; j_call: TRBJ2-7; clone_size: -; d_call: TRBD1; cdr3_aa: CASSLGGTGPYEQYF; cdr3_nt: TGCGCCAGCAGCTTGGGAGGGACAGGGCCCTACGAGCAGTACTTC
v_call: TRBV27; j_call: TRBJ1-3; clone_size: -; d_call: -; cdr3_aa: CASSPLSSGNTIYF; cdr3_nt: TGTGCCAGCAGTCCGCTTAGCTCTGGAAACACCATATATTTT
v_call: TRBV6-5; j_call: TRBJ1-5; clone_size: -; d_call: -; cdr3_aa: CASSLLGGRDQPQHF; cdr3_nt: TGTGCCAGCTCACTGCTGGGGGGGCGCGATCAGCCCCAGCATTTT
v_call: TRBV18; j_call: TRBJ2-5; clone_size: -; d_call: TRBD1; cdr3_aa: CASSPPGQLRETQYF; cdr3_nt: TGTGCCAGCTCACCCCCGGGACAGTTGCGGGAGACCCAGTACTTC
v_call: TRBV28; j_call: TRBJ1-3; clone_size: -; d_call: TRBD1; cdr3_aa: CASSPPRTGRGDTIYF; cdr3_nt: TGTGCCAGCAGCCCACCCCGGACAGGCCGAGGGGACACCATATATTTT
v_call: TRBV12-2; j_call: TRBJ1-1; clone_size: -; d_call: -; cdr3_aa: CASRPDRF; cdr3_nt: TGTGCAAGTCGACCCGACAGGTTT
v_call: TRBV24-1; j_call: TRBJ1-5; clone_size: few; d_call: -; cdr3_aa: CATSPGNFNQPQHF; cdr3_nt: TGTGCCACCAGTCCGGGTAACTTCAATCAGCCCCAGCATTTT
v_call: TRBV5-1; j_call: TRBJ2-1; clone_size: -; d_call: -; cdr3_aa: CASSLTYRVSVENEQFF; cdr3_nt: TGCGCCAGCAGCTTGACCTACAGGGTTTCAGTGGAGAATGAGCAGTTCTTC
v_call: TRBV14; j_call: TRBJ1-4; clone_size: -; d_call: -; cdr3_aa: CASSQVGGGSEKLFF; cdr3_nt: TGTGCCAGCAGCCAAGTCGGCGGGGGGAGTGAAAAACTGTTTTTT